This T cell receptor (beta chain) was sequenced during a study of T cell clones after liver transplantation. Overall study context: Blood was drawn pre-transplant, before withdrawal, and after full or failed withdrawal.

Germline V CDR1 and CDR2: PRHDT, FYEKMQ (reference sequence). The length of the CDR3 is 16 residues. J lost 9 bases, V lost 5 bases, and 14 bases had no gene match. Sorting of unstimulated PBMCs yielded separate CD3+CD4+ and CD3+CD8+ fractions. Using immunoSEQ multiplex PCR, the repertoire was profiled, and TCRdb retains in-frame clones only, with some absent. The table lists around 6,100 clones, 65% to 85% of them singletons. V gene TRBV13 combines with J gene TRBJ2-1; 9 bases are a match to TRBD2. The sequences come from CD8+ T cells from blood, collected before liver transplant. This clonotype was obtained from a human donor who received a liver transplant. CDR3 nucleotides: TGTGCCAGCAGCCCGGGGGGCGGGAGGGCCGTTGGTGAGCAGTTCTTC. It yields the protein CASSPGGGRAVGEQFF.